The entry that follows covers one TCR beta chain sequence. One end of the junction varies from germline; a read error may be responsible. This specimen comes from a study of blood T cells in healthy people across ages. Every donor gave approximately 10 milliliters of peripheral blood. Primers used in a second PCR of roughly 6 to 12 cycles were a sample-barcoded 5' primer and a J-beta primer mix. One entry per CDR3 protein results from TCRdb running MiXCR on the 5' RACE reads. The sample holds 1.6 million or so distinct CDR3 sequences, approximately 32% seen once. Germline-derived CDR1 and CDR2 are PRHDT and FYEKMQ (reference sequence). The CDR3 totals 16 residues.

This TCR derives from a woman aged 25 to 39 in good health. The material sequenced was blood. The rearrangement joins TRBV13 to TRBJ1-1; D gene unclear. The CDR3 bases are TGTGCCAGTAGCTTTTCCACGGACGGCGTGAACACTGAAGCTTTCTTT. It codes for CASSFSTDGVNTEAFF.